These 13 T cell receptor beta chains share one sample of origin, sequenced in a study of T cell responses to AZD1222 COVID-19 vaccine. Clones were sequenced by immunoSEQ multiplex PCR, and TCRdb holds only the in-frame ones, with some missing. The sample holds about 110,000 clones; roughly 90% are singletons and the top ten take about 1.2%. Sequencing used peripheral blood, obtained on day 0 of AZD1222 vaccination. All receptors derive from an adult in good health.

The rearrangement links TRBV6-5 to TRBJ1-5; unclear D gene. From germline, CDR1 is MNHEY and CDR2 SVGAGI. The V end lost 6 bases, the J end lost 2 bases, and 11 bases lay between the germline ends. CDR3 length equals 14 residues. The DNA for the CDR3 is TGTGCCAGCAGGGCCTCTTATGGCAATCAGCCCCAGCATTTT. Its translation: CASRASYGNQPQHF.

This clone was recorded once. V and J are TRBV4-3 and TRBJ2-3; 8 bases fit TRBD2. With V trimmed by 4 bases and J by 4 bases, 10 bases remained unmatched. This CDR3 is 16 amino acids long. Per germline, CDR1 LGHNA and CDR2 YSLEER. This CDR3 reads CASSLGSGGAADTQYF. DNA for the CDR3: TGCGCCAGCAGCCTAGGGTCGGGGGGGGCGGCAGATACGCAGTATTTT.

CDR3 region: CASQTLPSGGYTF. The CDR3, as DNA: TGTGCCAGCCAGACCCTCCCGTCGGGTGGCTACACCTTC. J is TRBJ1-2 and V is TRBV25-1; D call uncertain. CDR1 is MGHDK and CDR2 is SYGVNS in the germline V gene. The V end lost 8 bases, the J end lost 7 bases, and 17 bases lay between the germline ends. The CDR3 runs 13 residues.

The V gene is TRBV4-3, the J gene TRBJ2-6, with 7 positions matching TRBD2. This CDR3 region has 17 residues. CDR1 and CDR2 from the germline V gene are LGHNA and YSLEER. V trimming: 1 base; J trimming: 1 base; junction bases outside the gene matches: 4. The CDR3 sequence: CASSQVAGESGANVLTF. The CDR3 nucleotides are TGCGCCAGCAGCCAAGTTGCGGGAGAATCTGGGGCCAACGTCCTGACTTTC.

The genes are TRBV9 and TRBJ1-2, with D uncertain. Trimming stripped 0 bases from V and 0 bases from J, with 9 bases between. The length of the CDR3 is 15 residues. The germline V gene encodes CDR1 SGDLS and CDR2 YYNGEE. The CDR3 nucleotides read TGTGCCAGCAGCGTAGGAGGCGCATCTAACTATGGCTACACCTTC. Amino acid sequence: CASSVGGASNYGYTF.

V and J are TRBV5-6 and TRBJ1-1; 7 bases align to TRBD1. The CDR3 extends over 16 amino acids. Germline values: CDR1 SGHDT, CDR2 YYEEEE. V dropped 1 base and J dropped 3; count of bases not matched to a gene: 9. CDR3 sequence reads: CASSLSGKDRDTEAFF. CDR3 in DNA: TGTGCCAGCAGCTTGTCAGGGAAAGACAGGGACACTGAAGCTTTCTTT.

The CDR3: CASSFRPRDSSPDTQYF. The CDR3 nucleotides read TGTGCCAGCAGCTTCCGTCCTAGGGATAGCTCCCCAGATACGCAGTATTTT. The V call is TRBV7-6, the J call TRBJ2-3, with D unresolved. The germline V gene has CDR1 SGHVS and CDR2 FNYEAQ. The CDR3 runs to 17 residues. V was cut by 3 bases and J by 4 bases, with 20 bases left in between.

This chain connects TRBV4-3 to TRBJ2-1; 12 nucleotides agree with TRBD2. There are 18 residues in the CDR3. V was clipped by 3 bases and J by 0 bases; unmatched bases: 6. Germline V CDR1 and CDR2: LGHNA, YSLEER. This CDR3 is CASSHPTSGRISYNEQFF. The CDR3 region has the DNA TGCGCCAGCAGCCACCCCACTAGCGGGAGGATCTCCTACAATGAGCAGTTCTTC.

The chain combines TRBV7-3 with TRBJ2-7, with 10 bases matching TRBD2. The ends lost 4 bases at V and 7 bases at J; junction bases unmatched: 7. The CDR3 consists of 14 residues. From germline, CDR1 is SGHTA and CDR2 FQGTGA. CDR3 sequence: CASSSLAGVGEQYF. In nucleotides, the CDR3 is TGTGCCAGCAGCTCCCTAGCGGGAGTGGGGGAGCAGTACTTC.

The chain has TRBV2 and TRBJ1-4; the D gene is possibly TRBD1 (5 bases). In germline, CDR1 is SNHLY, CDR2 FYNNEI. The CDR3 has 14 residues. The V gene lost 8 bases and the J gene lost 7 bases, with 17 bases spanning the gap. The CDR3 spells CASQDTQLSEKLFF. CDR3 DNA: TGTGCCAGCCAGGACACCCAGCTGAGTGAAAAACTGTTTTTT.

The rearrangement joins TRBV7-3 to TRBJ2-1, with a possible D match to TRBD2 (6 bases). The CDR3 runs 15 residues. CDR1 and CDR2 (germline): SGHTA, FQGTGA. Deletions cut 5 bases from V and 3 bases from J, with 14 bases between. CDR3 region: CASSRDSTNYNEQFF. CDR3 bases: TGTGCCAGCAGCCGGGACTCGACAAACTACAATGAGCAGTTCTTC.

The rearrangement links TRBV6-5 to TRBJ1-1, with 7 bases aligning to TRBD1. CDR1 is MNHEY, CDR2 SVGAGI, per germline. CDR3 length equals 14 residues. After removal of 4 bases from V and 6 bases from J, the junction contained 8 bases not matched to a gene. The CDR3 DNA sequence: TGTGCCAGCAGTTCCACAGGGGTAAAGGCTGAAGCTTTCTTT. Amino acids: CASSSTGVKAEAFF.

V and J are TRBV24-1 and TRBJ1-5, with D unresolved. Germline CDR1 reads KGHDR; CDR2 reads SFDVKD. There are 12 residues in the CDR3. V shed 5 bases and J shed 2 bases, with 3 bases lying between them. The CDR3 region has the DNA TGTGCCACCAGTGTTGGCAATCAGCCCCAGCATTTT. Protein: CATSVGNQPQHF.